The sequence of this T cell receptor (beta chain) was determined in a study of cytomegalovirus exposure and HLA in healthy donors. Turning to the study itself: As an earlier analysis found, about 200 million T cells yielded about 120 million unique TCR beta sequences. General study findings and limits: Approximately 18,000 TCR beta sequences were associated with HLA alleles at 0.05 false discovery rate in a later analysis.

Donors showed nominal health when sampled, although they likely had unrecorded immune exposures. To note about this clone: The antigen is not known.

The primer mix had 60 Vbeta and 13 Jbeta primers. Under the authors' procedure: Around 11 million of some 80 million unique TCR beta chains were shared, per a later count. Only in-frame clones appear in the TCRdb table, and some are missing; sequencing was by immunoSEQ multiplex PCR. The V and J calls and clone size were taken over from that table, and D and trimming were inferred from the DNA. The repertoire holds over 150,000 clones, more than 75% seen once, with 2.5% to 3% in the top ten. The TCR was taken from a man aged 25 to 45 in good health and CMV-seropositive. Sequencing was carried out using PBMCs.

CDR3 protein: CASSGPGLDLTAGELFF. For the CDR3, the DNA is TGTGCCAGCAGCGGACCTGGACTAGATTTAACGGCCGGGGAGCTGTTTTTT. V and J are TRBV7-6 and TRBJ2-2; 7 bases agree with TRBD2. V lost 5 bases, J lost 6 bases, and 15 bases stayed unmatched. The germline V gene has CDR1 SGHVS and CDR2 FNYEAQ. This CDR3 contains 17 residues.